These T cell receptor beta chains were read from a single sample in a study of T cell responses to AZD1222 COVID-19 vaccine. Clones were read by immunoSEQ multiplex PCR, and TCRdb kept only the in-frame ones, dropping some. The table includes some 170,000 clones, 90% detected once. Sequenced here: peripheral blood, sampled 28 days after the second dose of the MenACWY control vaccine. These receptors were obtained from an adult who received the MenACWY meningococcal vaccine as a control. The CDR3 runs from the conserved cysteine through the conserved F or W. D genes are given only for firm matches.

TRBV6-5	TRBD2	TRBJ2-1	CASTSGGYNEQFF	TGTGCCAGCACTAGCGGGGGGTACAATGAGCAGTTCTTC
TRBV19	.	TRBJ1-5	CASGPDSANSNQPQHF	TGTGCCAGTGGGCCCGACAGCGCTAATAGCAATCAGCCCCAGCATTTT
TRBV7-2	TRBD2	TRBJ2-1	CASSLRAGGMGNEQFF	TGTGCCAGCAGCCTGAGAGCGGGAGGGATGGGGAATGAGCAGTTCTTC
TRBV19	.	TRBJ1-1	CASLGQLNTEAFF	TGTGCCAGCCTAGGACAGTTGAACACTGAAGCTTTCTTT
TRBV7-2	.	TRBJ2-5	CASSVQQSQETQYF	TGTGCCAGCAGCGTACAGCAAAGTCAAGAGACCCAGTACTTC
TRBV28	.	TRBJ2-2	CASSTANTGELFF	TGTGCCAGCAGCACCGCGAACACCGGGGAGCTGTTTTTT
TRBV9	.	TRBJ1-1	CASSGRGTEAFF	TGTGCCAGCAGCGGCCGGGGAACTGAAGCTTTCTTT
TRBV6-5	.	TRBJ2-1	CASSYDRRGTYNEQFF	TGTGCCAGCAGTTACGACCGGCGGGGTACCTACAATGAGCAGTTCTTC
TRBV9	.	TRBJ1-2	CASSPGAGRAYGYTF	TGTGCCAGCAGCCCGGGAGCAGGGAGGGCCTATGGCTACACCTTC
TRBV6-2/TRBV6-3	.	TRBJ1-5	CASSYPSRDTFMNQPQHF	TGTGCCAGCAGTTACCCGTCCAGGGACACCTTTATGAATCAGCCCCAGCATTTT
TRBV6-5	TRBD1	TRBJ1-1	CASSYRDRGLDTEAFF	TGTGCCAGCAGTTACCGGGACAGGGGTCTCGACACTGAAGCTTTCTTT
TRBV7-2	TRBD2	TRBJ2-5	CASSLTSGSRETQYF	TGTGCCAGCAGCTTAACTAGCGGGAGTCGCGAGACCCAGTACTTC
TRBV6-5	.	TRBJ1-3	CASKDRLSGNTIYF	TGTGCCAGCAAAGACAGACTCTCTGGAAACACCATATATTTT
TRBV7-2	TRBD2	TRBJ2-7	CASSFGTIGYEQYF	TGTGCCAGCAGCTTCGGGACTATTGGGTACGAGCAGTACTTC
TRBV19	TRBD1	TRBJ2-2	CASSVTGAPNTGELFF	TGTGCCAGTAGTGTGACAGGGGCTCCGAACACCGGGGAGCTGTTTTTT
TRBV30	.	TRBJ1-3	CAWSFGRGTGNTIYF	TGTGCCTGGAGTTTCGGGCGGGGAACAGGAAACACCATATATTTT